The 20 T cell receptor beta chains below were found in one sample sequenced in a study of PD-L1 blockade in urothelial cancer (dated 2017 in TCRdb). The library was obtained by the immunoSEQ multiplex PCR assay. The clones in this table, taken by TCRdb from immuneACCESS, are in-frame only. Not every clone is retained; where verified, under half of the shortfall comes from an unresolved V gene, and the cause of the rest is unknown. This sample is represented by about 69,000 clones; 85% to 90% of them were singletons. The biggest ten clones account for roughly 3.4% of the sample. Sequencing was performed on PBMCs, taken around atezolizumab (anti-PD-L1) treatment. The receptors derive from a man aged 60 to 69 with urothelial cancer.

The chain is built from TRBV23-1 and TRBJ1-3; 7 bases are shared with TRBD1. TRBV23-1 is sorted into the ORF group, with uncertain function. The length of the CDR3 is 20 residues. The V segment lost 2 bases and the J segment 8 bases; nucleotides outside the gene matches: 24. This CDR3 is CASSQTVISQGDSHGDTIYF. The CDR3, as DNA: TGCGCCAGCAGTCAAACTGTGATCAGCCAGGGGGATTCCCATGGCGACACCATATATTTT.

V and J are TRBV7-9 and TRBJ1-2; 7 bases agree with TRBD1. Germline V CDR1 and CDR2: SEHNR, FQNEAQ (reference sequence). The length of the CDR3 is 14 residues. V trimming: 5 bases; J trimming: 5 bases; junction bases outside the gene matches: 8. The DNA of the CDR3 is TGTGCCAGCAGCCCTCGACAGGGTAGTTATGGCTACACCTTC. Translation gives CASSPRQGSYGYTF.

V and J are TRBV19 and TRBJ1-5; D is unclear. The V gene's germline CDR1 is LNHDA and CDR2 SQIVND (reference sequence). V was shortened by 7 bases and J by 1 base, with 8 bases between the two germline ends. The CDR3 spans 13 residues. The CDR3 DNA is TGTGCCAGTACCGTAGTGAGCAATCAGCCCCAGCATTTT. It is translated as CASTVVSNQPQHF. The full variable domain, rest sourced from reference TRBV19 and TRBJ1-5, is DGGITQSPKYLFRKEGQNVTLSCEQNLNHDAMYWYRQDPGQGLRLIYYSQIVNDFQKGDIAEGYSVSREKKESFPLTVTSAQKNPTAFYLCASTVVSNQPQHFGDGTRLSIL.

In DNA form, the CDR3 reads TGTGCTAGTGGTTTGGTCTACGGGATTAACACAGATACGCAGTATTTT. Translating it yields CASGLVYGINTDTQYF. The V gene is TRBV12-5, the J gene TRBJ2-3; TRBD2 might be the D (5 bases). V was shortened by 0 bases and J by 2 bases, with 12 bases between the two germline ends. The CDR3 covers 16 residues. CDR1 and CDR2 (germline): LGHNT, FRNRAP.

In its sample, this clone was seen once. The chain is built from TRBV6-6 and TRBJ2-6; no definite D call. CDR3 length: 15 residues. Germline CDR1 reads MNHNY; CDR2 reads SVGAGI (reference sequence). Trimming removed 4 bases from V and 2 bases from J, with 9 bases in between. The CDR3 DNA reads as TGTGCCAGCAGTTCGTCATCGGCTGGGGCCAACGTCCTGACTTTC. Translating gives CASSSSSAGANVLTF.

The chain uses TRBV7-9 and TRBJ1-3; D is perhaps TRBD1 (5 bases). CDR1 is SEHNR, CDR2 FQNEAQ, per germline (reference sequence). The CDR3 covers 18 residues. The ends were cut back, 0 bases at V and 4 bases at J, with 19 bases in the middle. DNA of the CDR3: TGTGCCAGCAGCTTAGCCGCCGGAGGGTTTGGGGGAGGAAACACCATATATTTT. Residues: CASSLAAGGFGGGNTIYF.

This chain connects TRBV7-2 to TRBJ2-7; 8 bases are a match to TRBD2. The trim removed 4 bases at V and 6 bases at J, leaving 11 bases unmatched. The CDR3 length is 15 residues. Germline V lookup: CDR1 SGHTA, CDR2 FQGNSA. Written as DNA, the CDR3 is TGTGCCAGCAGCTCGACGGGAGGGCCATCGAGCGAGCAGTACTTC. As protein: CASSSTGGPSSEQYF. The full variable domain, rest sourced from reference TRBV7-2 and TRBJ2-7, is GAGVSQSPSNKVTEKGKDVELRCDPISGHTALYWYRQSLGQGLEFLIYFQGNSAPDKSGLPSDRFSAERTGGSVSTLTIQRTQQEDSAVYLCASSSTGGPSSEQYFGPGTRLTVT.

The gene calls are TRBV5-6 and TRBJ1-1; D perhaps matches TRBD1 (5 bases). The CDR3 is 14 amino acids. V was shortened by 0 bases and J by 5 bases, with 11 bases between the two germline ends. Germline V gene lookup returns CDR1 SGHDT and CDR2 YYEEEE. CDR3 DNA sequence: TGTGCCAGCAGCTTGGATACAGGCGTTACTGAAGCTTTCTTT. It specifies CASSLDTGVTEAFF.

The chain links TRBV21-1 to TRBJ2-7; TRBD1 was called by the table and not checked on the DNA. TRBV21-1 is a documented pseudogene. The CDR3 is 18 amino acids. The CDR3 coding sequence is TGTGCCAGCAGCTTACCCCGGGACAGGGGCGAATCGATCTACGAGCAGTACTTC. It specifies CASSLPRDRGESIYEQYF.

J is TRBJ2-3 and V is TRBV18; D gene ambiguous. The length of the CDR3 is 14 residues. Germline-derived CDR1 and CDR2 are KGHSH and LQKENI. The V end was cut by 3 bases, the J end by 0 bases, with 7 bases between. CDR3 coding DNA: TGTGCCAGCTCACCGGGCTTAAGCACAGATACGCAGTATTTT. Translated, it gives CASSPGLSTDTQYF.

This chain connects TRBV20-1 to TRBJ2-3, with no clear D. CDR3 length: 10 residues. Germline values: CDR1 DFQATT, CDR2 SNEGSKA (reference sequence). V lost 5 bases and J lost 4, with 4 bases in between. CDR3 region: CSAGSDTQYF. CDR3 bases: TGCAGTGCTGGCTCAGATACGCAGTATTTT.

The chain combines TRBV5-1 with TRBJ2-7, with TRBD2 identical over 12 bases. Germline CDR1 SGHRS, CDR2 YFSETQ. V trimming: 0 bases; J trimming: 6 bases; junction bases outside the gene matches: 10. The CDR3 contains 17 residues. CDR3 protein: CASSLAALAGGVGEQYF. CDR3 in DNA: TGCGCCAGCAGCTTGGCTGCCCTAGCGGGAGGGGTCGGCGAGCAGTACTTC.

This clone came up once. The V and J genes are TRBV9 and TRBJ2-1, with 14 bases that match TRBD2. The CDR3 runs 16 residues. The J segment lost 9 bases and the V segment lost 4 bases, leaving 9 bases of the junction unmatched. CDR1 is SGDLS, CDR2 YYNGEE, per germline. CDR3 nucleotide sequence: TGTGCCAGCAGCCAAAAGACTAGCGGGAGGGCCGGTGAGCAGTTCTTC. Translation: CASSQKTSGRAGEQFF.

This rearrangement joins TRBV5-1 to TRBJ1-1; no firm D call. The germline CDR1 and CDR2 sequences are SGHRS and YFSETQ. The length of the CDR3 is 14 residues. Trimming cost V 4 bases and J 3 bases, with 13 bases left between them. In DNA, the CDR3 is TGCGCCAGCAGCCTAAGGGAGAGAGACACTGAAGCTTTCTTT. This gives the protein CASSLRERDTEAFF. The whole variable domain, remainder taken from reference TRBV5-1 and TRBJ1-1, is KAGVTQTPRYLIKTRGQQVTLSCSPISGHRSVSWYQQTPGQGLQFLFEYFSETQRNKGNFPGRFSGRQFSNSRSEMNVSTLELGDSALYLCASSLRERDTEAFFGQGTRLTVV.

This chain links TRBV7-9 with TRBJ2-3, with 8 bases lining up with TRBD2. The germline V gene encodes CDR1 SEHNR and CDR2 FQNEAQ (reference sequence). This CDR3 is 15 amino acids long. The junction had 5 bases not matched to a gene; V was cut back by 3 bases and J by 3 bases. The DNA of the CDR3 is TGTGCCAGCAGCTTTATACGCGGGGGGACAGATACGCAGTATTTT. Translating gives CASSFIRGGTDTQYF.

This clone was seen once. V and J are TRBV27 and TRBJ2-5, with D perhaps matching TRBD2 (7 bases). The CDR3 is 15 amino acids. Looked up from germline, CDR1 is MNHEY and CDR2 is SMNVEV (reference sequence). V dropped 4 bases and J dropped 3 bases, with 15 bases sitting between them. DNA for the CDR3: TGTGCCAGCAGTTGGGGGGGGGCAGGAAAAGAGACCCAGTACTTC. Translation gives CASSWGGAGKETQYF.

The rearrangement links TRBV5-1 to TRBJ2-3, with 8 positions matching TRBD1. In germline, CDR1 is SGHRS, CDR2 YFSETQ. This CDR3 spans 17 amino acids. The V gene end was trimmed by 0 bases and the J gene end by 3 bases; junction bases not matched to a gene: 9. DNA of the CDR3: TGCGCCAGCAGCTTGGAGCAGGGGGCGCGGAGGACAGATACGCAGTATTTT. Translated, it gives CASSLEQGARRTDTQYF.

The V call is TRBV10-3, the J call TRBJ1-4; the match to TRBD1 covers 7 bases. V lost 0 bases and J lost 8; bases outside the gene matches: 9. The CDR3 totals 16 residues. Looked up from germline, CDR1 is ENHRY and CDR2 is SYGVKD. The CDR3 sequence: CAISESRTGSLEKLFF. The CDR3 DNA is TGTGCCATCAGTGAGTCTAGGACAGGTAGTCTCGAAAAACTGTTTTTT.

This sequence joins TRBV7-2 and TRBJ2-7; 11 positions match TRBD2. The germline CDR1 and CDR2 sequences are SGHTA and FQGNSA. V trimming: 3 bases; J trimming: 0 bases; junction bases outside the gene matches: 4. The CDR3 runs 16 residues. The CDR3 DNA is TGTGCCAGCAGCTTCCTAGCGGGAGGTTTCTCCTACGAGCAGTACTTC. Translated: CASSFLAGGFSYEQYF.

The chain uses TRBV15 and TRBJ1-4; TRBD1 matches 7 bases. Germline CDR1 LNHNV, CDR2 YYDKDF (reference sequence). The CDR3 is 16 residues long. Trimming cost V 0 bases and J 7 bases; bases outside gene matches: 8. CDR3 coding DNA: TGTGCCACCAGCAGAGATCGTGGGACAGCAACTGAAAAACTGTTTTTT. It codes for CATSRDRGTATEKLFF.